Listed below are T cell receptor beta chains from one sample, sequenced in a study of CD8+ T cells in alopecia areata. Some clones are missing from TCRdb's copy, which holds only in-frame ones; the method was immunoSEQ multiplex PCR. In the table there are 170,000 or so clones, around 71% of which are singletons. The source was CD4+ T cells sorted from blood, collected at week 4, from a patient treated with tofacitinib. These receptor sequences come from a human donor with alopecia areata. CDR3s include the opening cysteine and the closing phenylalanine or tryptophan. D genes are given only for firm matches. Clone size appears in some rows only: once, few, many, or a class for an expanded clone.

clone size	D gene	V gene	J gene	CDR3 protein	CDR3 DNA
-	-	TRBV5-1	TRBJ1-4	CASVQSPGAEKLFF	TGCGCCAGCGTCCAATCCCCAGGCGCTGAAAAACTGTTTTTT
-	-	TRBV29-1	TRBJ1-5	CSVKGSNQPQHF	TGCAGCGTCAAAGGGAGCAATCAGCCCCAGCATTTT
-	-	TRBV27	TRBJ1-2	CASSLSNNGIYGYTF	TGTGCCAGCAGTTTATCGAACAACGGGATTTATGGCTACACCTTC
-	-	TRBV2	TRBJ2-7	CASRSRKQYF	TGTGCCAGCAGGTCCAGGAAGCAGTACTTC
few	TRBD2	TRBV4-3	TRBJ2-7	CASSLQLAGGTRYF	TGCGCCAGCAGCCTTCAACTAGCGGGGGGGACAAGGTACTTC
few	-	TRBV10-3	TRBJ2-3	CAISEGTLGTDTQYF	TGTGCCATCAGTGAGGGGACACTAGGCACAGATACGCAGTATTTT
few	-	TRBV2	TRBJ2-6	CASSERQLSGANVLTF	TGTGCCAGCAGTGAACGCCAGCTCTCTGGGGCCAACGTCCTGACTTTC
-	-	TRBV6-5	TRBJ2-7	CASSRDLAYEQYF	TGTGCCAGCAGTCGGGACCTAGCCTACGAGCAGTACTTC
-	TRBD1	TRBV29-1	TRBJ1-1	CSVDGTGGIGTEAFF	TGCAGCGTGGACGGGACAGGGGGCATTGGCACTGAAGCTTTCTTT
-	-	TRBV9	TRBJ1-6	CASSVANRHSPLHF	TGTGCCAGCAGCGTAGCCAACCGGCATTCACCCCTCCACTTT
once	-	TRBV9	TRBJ2-2	CASSVVANTGELFF	TGTGCCAGCAGCGTAGTCGCGAACACCGGGGAGCTGTTTTTT
-	-	TRBV29-1	TRBJ2-3	CSVADGTDTQYF	TGCAGCGTAGCCGACGGCACAGATACGCAGTATTTT
-	-	TRBV27	TRBJ1-3	CASSLRGQLGISGNTIYF	TGTGCCAGCAGTTTACGGGGGCAGTTGGGAATCTCTGGAAACACCATATATTTT
-	-	TRBV6-5	TRBJ2-4	CASSPLAKNIQYF	TGTGCCAGCAGCCCCCTAGCCAAAAACATTCAGTACTTC
-	TRBD2	TRBV30	TRBJ2-5	CAWILAGQETQYF	TGTGCCTGGATTCTAGCGGGCCAAGAGACCCAGTACTTC
-	-	TRBV4-1	TRBJ2-1	CASSQVLAKGNEQFF	TGCGCCAGCAGCCAAGTACTAGCCAAGGGGAATGAGCAGTTCTTC
-	TRBD1	TRBV30	TRBJ1-6	CAWSRGQNSPLHF	TGTGCCTGGAGTAGGGGGCAGAATTCACCCCTCCACTTT
few	-	TRBV10-3	TRBJ2-4	CAISESFENIQYF	TGTGCCATCAGTGAGTCTTTCGAAAACATTCAGTACTTC